A selection of T cell receptor beta chains follows, all from one sample in a study of CD8+ T cells in alopecia areata. Only in-frame clones appear in the TCRdb table, and some are missing; sequencing was by immunoSEQ multiplex PCR. The data show 150,000 or so clones, with less than 65% seen just once and roughly 19% held by the top ten. Sequencing used CD8+ T cells sorted from blood, obtained at week 0. The origin of the receptors is a human donor with alopecia areata. The CDR3 runs from the conserved cysteine through the conserved F or W. Clone size is shown for a subset of rows, as once, few, many or a class of expanded clone.

>TRBJ1-2|TRBV28|NA
CASSSGTGGLLLYYGYTF
>TRBJ2-3|TRBV30|few
CAWSVIGDTQYF
>TRBJ1-2|TRBV30|NA
CAWSPGYDGYTF
>TRBJ2-1|TRBV5-6|NA
CASSLGVSSYNEQFF
>TRBJ1-5|TRBV19|NA
CASSTLQGSNQPQHF
>TRBJ1-2|TRBV6-5|NA
CASSNLDSYYGYTF
>TRBJ2-2|TRBV9|NA
CASSNPVQGSTGELFF
>TRBJ2-7|TRBV4-3|NA
CASSQGLASYEQYF
>TRBJ2-2|TRBV7-9|many
CASSLSTGELFF
>TRBJ2-3|TRBV13|NA
CASSVKRGGTDTQYF
>TRBJ1-2|TRBV9|once
CASSEGGEGYTF
>TRBJ2-7|TRBV4-1|NA
CASSPGPTYEQYF
>TRBJ2-3|TRBV5-6|NA
CASSLGRAGRTDTQYF
>TRBJ1-1|TRBV13|few
CASSSGRGNTEAFF
>TRBJ2-5|TRBV9|NA
CASSGTGGGETQYF
>TRBJ2-4|TRBV27|NA
CASSFRDPGIAKNIQYF
>TRBJ1-5|TRBV4-3|once
CASSQDRINQPQHF
>TRBJ2-3|TRBV15|NA
CATATFTDTQYF
>TRBJ2-7|TRBV4-3|NA
CASSQDARGRLIYEQYF
>TRBJ2-2|TRBV30|NA
CAWSVRPGGWDTGELFF
>TRBJ2-7|TRBV7-2|NA
CASSLVGQGRNEQYF
>TRBJ1-2|TRBV6-5|NA
CASSYEGAGYTF
>TRBJ2-7|TRBV7-2|NA
CASSLGSGSSYEQYF
>TRBJ1-2|TRBV18|few
CASKPPGEGYGYTF
>TRBJ2-7|TRBV30|NA
CAWSVAGNYEQYF
>TRBJ1-2|TRBV30|NA
CAWSVIGYGYTF
>TRBJ2-1|TRBV14|NA
CASSQVVNEQFF
>TRBJ1-1|TRBV19|NA
CASSKGTDEAFF
>TRBJ2-1|TRBV9|few
CASSVGTGPYNEQFF
>TRBJ2-7|TRBV7-8|NA
CASSHAGTGVTYEQYF
>TRBJ1-1|TRBV30|once
CAWSVGGNTEAFF
>TRBJ2-5|TRBV29-1|NA
CSVEYRTTQETQYF
>TRBJ2-2|TRBV6-5|NA
CASSLGQGTGELFF
>TRBJ1-1|TRBV25-1|NA
CASSEGQGPFF
>TRBJ1-1|TRBV6-6|many
CASSYGQRNTEAFF
>TRBJ2-1|TRBV6-5|few
CASSSGGLRYNEQFF
>TRBJ1-5|TRBV30|NA
CAWTPGQGNQPQHF
>TRBJ1-1|TRBV29-1|NA
CSVEVSSSTEAFF
>TRBJ1-1|TRBV7-9|NA
CAGGTEAFF
>TRBJ2-5|TRBV13|few
CASSALDEETQYF
>TRBJ1-1|TRBV12-5|few
CASGSEGTEAFF